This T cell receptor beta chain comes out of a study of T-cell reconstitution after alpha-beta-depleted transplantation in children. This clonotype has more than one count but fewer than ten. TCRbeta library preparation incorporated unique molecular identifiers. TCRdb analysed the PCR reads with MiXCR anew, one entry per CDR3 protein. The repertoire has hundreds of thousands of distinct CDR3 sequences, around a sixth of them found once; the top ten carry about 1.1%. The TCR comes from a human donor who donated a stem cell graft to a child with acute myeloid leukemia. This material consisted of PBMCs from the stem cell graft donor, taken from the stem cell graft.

The CDR3 DNA reads TGCGCCAGCAGCTTGGGACAGCTTGGGGACACTGAAGCTTTCTTT. The encoded protein is CASSLGQLGDTEAFF. V and J are TRBV5-1 and TRBJ1-1; tentative D call: TRBD1 (5 bases). This CDR3 comprises 15 residues. The V gene's germline CDR1 is SGHRS and CDR2 YFSETQ. Trimming left V 0 bases short and J 3 bases short, with 12 bases between.